Each of the 31 T cell receptor beta chains below was sequenced from the same sample in a study of vaccination effects on CD4 cells after COVID-19. Which antigens these TCRs recognize remains unknown. Profiling relied on immunoSEQ multiplex PCR, and the TCRdb table lists in-frame clones only, not all of them. The data contain roughly 63,000 clones, 60% to 80% of them singletons. Sequencing was preceded by expansion of antigen-specific CD4+ T cells with viral peptide pools in the ViraFEST assay. CD4+ T cell isolation took place after about 11 days of culture. Nobody among the vaccine recipients had prior SARS-CoV-2 infection (nucleocapsid antibodies were negative). The source was CD4+ T cells from PBMCs cultured with HCoV-OC43 spike peptides, collected before COVID-19 vaccination. Subset of the sample: HCoV-OC43 spike overlapping peptide pool stimulation. The source is a human donor who received a COVID-19 vaccine.

This clone was observed a few times. This CDR3 is CASSLGDRGRTEAFF. The CDR3 coding sequence is TGCGCCAGCAGCTTGGGGGACAGGGGACGGACTGAAGCTTTCTTT. V and J are TRBV5-1 and TRBJ1-1, with 10 bases fitting TRBD1. CDR1 and CDR2 from the germline V gene are SGHRS and YFSETQ. This CDR3 region has 15 residues. V was clipped by 0 bases and J by 5 bases; unmatched bases: 4.

This rearrangement joins TRBV18 to TRBJ2-6; no clear D. The CDR3 is 20 amino acids. The V gene's germline CDR1 is KGHSH and CDR2 LQKENI. Trimming removed 4 bases from V and 0 bases from J, with 22 bases in between. The CDR3 region has the DNA TGTGCCAGCTCACATACGAGCACAGATTCGCGAGTCTCTGGGGCCAACGTCCTGACTTTC. The encoded protein is CASSHTSTDSRVSGANVLTF.

This clone was seen more than once but under ten times. V is TRBV2 and J is TRBJ2-2; tentative D call: TRBD2 (6 bases). This CDR3 contains 16 residues. V was cut by 2 bases and J by 6 bases, with 16 bases left in between. Germline V gene sequence: CDR1 SNHLY, CDR2 FYNNEI. CDR3 protein: CASSERGGAVAGELFF. The DNA of the CDR3 is TGTGCCAGCAGTGAAAGGGGCGGGGCGGTAGCCGGGGAGCTGTTTTTT. Filled out from reference TRBV2 and TRBJ2-2, the complete variable domain reads EPEVTQTPSHQVTQMGQEVILRCVPISNHLYFYWYRQILGQKVEFLVSFYNNEISEKSEIFDDQFSVERPDGSNFTLKIRSTKLEDSAMYFCASSERGGAVAGELFFGEGSRLTVL.

In its sample, this clone was seen a few times. The chain is built from TRBV7-9 and TRBJ2-7, with D tentatively TRBD1 or TRBD2 (5 bases each). The CDR3 runs to 14 residues. V dropped 4 bases and J dropped 7 bases, with 17 bases sitting between them. Germline V gene sequence: CDR1 SEHNR, CDR2 FQNEAQ (reference sequence). This CDR3 is CASSYSGTAGEQYV. The DNA for the CDR3 is TGTGCCAGCAGCTACTCCGGGACGGCTGGGGAGCAGTACGTC.

The chain uses TRBV10-3 and TRBJ1-3, with D tentatively TRBD1 (5 bases). Germline CDR1 ENHRY, CDR2 SYGVKD. V lost 8 bases, J lost 0 bases, and 5 bases lay in between. The length of the CDR3 is 12 residues. As DNA, the CDR3 is TGTGCCATCGGGACCTCTGGAAACACCATATATTTT. It is translated as CAIGTSGNTIYF.

The chain couples TRBV2 to TRBJ2-1; the D is unclear. The germline CDR1 and CDR2 sequences are SNHLY and FYNNEI. The CDR3 is made up of 13 amino acids. The V end lost 7 bases, the J end lost 4 bases, and 11 bases lay between the germline ends. The DNA of the CDR3 is TGTGCCAGCACGGGTGTAGATTACAATGAGCAGTTCTTC. Its translation is CASTGVDYNEQFF.

This clone was counted a few times. V and J are TRBV19 and TRBJ2-7, with 8 bases aligning to TRBD2. The length of the CDR3 is 15 residues. Germline V gives CDR1 LNHDA, CDR2 SQIVND (reference sequence). V shed 9 bases and J 0 bases; nucleotides not matched to a gene: 10. The CDR3 nucleotides are TGTGCCAGGGGAAGTGGCGGGGGGAGCTCCTACGAGCAGTACGTC. Translation: CARGSGGGSSYEQYV.

This CDR3 reads CASSHGTDTQYF. CDR3 in DNA: TGTGCCAGCAGCCATGGGACAGATACGCAGTATTTT. The chain has TRBV7-3 and TRBJ2-3; no clear D. V was shortened by 5 bases and J by 3 bases, with 6 bases between the two germline ends. This CDR3 comprises 12 residues. Germline-derived CDR1 and CDR2 are SGHTA and FQGTGA.

This clone was seen a handful of times. The chain joins TRBV24-1 to TRBJ2-2; 10 bases are a match to TRBD1. V was clipped by 7 bases and J by 9 bases; unmatched bases: 7. The CDR3 covers 14 residues. CDR1 is KGHDR and CDR2 is SFDVKD in the germline V gene. CDR3 DNA sequence: TGTGCCACCAGAGGGACAGGGGAGAATTGGGAGCTGTTTTTT. It codes for CATRGTGENWELFF.

This rearrangement joins TRBV5-1 to TRBJ2-1; 7 bases are shared with TRBD2. Unmatched junction bases numbered 5, after V lost 2 bases and J lost 0 bases. Germline-derived CDR1 and CDR2 are SGHRS and YFSETQ. The CDR3 runs to 16 residues. The CDR3 coding sequence is TGCGCCAGCAGCTTAGGTGGACTAGACTCCTACAATGAGCAGTTCTTC. Protein product: CASSLGGLDSYNEQFF.

The chain employs TRBV20-1 and TRBJ2-7; unclear D gene. The germline V gene has CDR1 DFQATT and CDR2 SNEGSKA (reference sequence). Trimming left V 3 bases short and J 0 bases short, with 9 bases between. The CDR3 totals 13 residues. The chain's CDR3 is CSASDRSSYEQYV. CDR3 coding DNA: TGCAGTGCTAGTGACCGGAGCTCCTACGAGCAGTACGTC.

The chain combines TRBV11-2 with TRBJ1-1; no clear D. CDR3 length: 14 residues. V was clipped by 5 bases and J by 4 bases, with 14 bases between them. CDR1 and CDR2 (germline): SGHAT, FQNNGV. The CDR3 region has the DNA TGTGCCAGCAGCCCCTTAGCGGGGAGCACTGAAGCTTTCTTT. Protein product: CASSPLAGSTEAFF.

The chain employs TRBV6-2 or TRBV6-3 and TRBJ2-5, with TRBD2 identical over 15 bases. Looked up from germline, CDR1 is MNHEY and CDR2 is SVGEGT. With 6 bases clipped from V and 7 bases from J, the junction kept 3 bases outside the gene matches. The CDR3 runs to 14 residues. The CDR3 nucleotides are TGTGCCAGCAGCCCGGGACTAGCGGGGGGGACCCAGTACTTC. Protein: CASSPGLAGGTQYF.

This chain joins TRBV2 and TRBJ1-3; 9 bases are a match to TRBD1. J was trimmed by 8 bases and V by 6 bases; bases with no gene match: 5. In germline, CDR1 is SNHLY, CDR2 FYNNEI. The CDR3 length is 13 residues. The CDR3 region has the DNA TGTGCCAGCAGCCAGGACAGGGGAGACACCATATATTTT. Amino acid sequence: CASSQDRGDTIYF.

The V call is TRBV2, the J call TRBJ2-5; the match to TRBD2 covers 10 bases. Unmatched junction bases numbered 3, after V lost 6 bases and J lost 5 bases. The CDR3 is 13 residues long. Germline V CDR1 and CDR2: SNHLY, FYNNEI. CDR3: CASRTSGRETQYF. The CDR3 DNA reads as TGTGCCAGCAGGACTAGCGGGCGGGAGACCCAGTACTTC.

The table lists this clone with a count of one. The V gene is TRBV5-6, the J gene TRBJ2-7; the D gene could be TRBD1 or TRBD2 (6 bases each). Between the trimmed V and J ends, which lost 4 bases and 3 bases, there was a span of 14 bases. Germline CDR1 reads SGHDT; CDR2 reads YYEEEE. The CDR3 spans 14 residues. DNA for the CDR3: TGTGCCAGCAGCCAAAGGGGGGCCCTCTACGAGCAGTACGTC. This sequence encodes CASSQRGALYEQYV.

Notes on this clone: Germline is not matched at one junction end, which may reflect a read error. V gene TRBV5-8 combines with J gene TRBJ1-6; D ambiguous. The CDR3 runs to 13 residues. Germline V gene lookup returns CDR1 SGHTS and CDR2 YDEGEE. For the CDR3, the DNA is TGTGCCAGCACCTTGGAACCGAATTCACCCCTCCACTTT. It codes for CASTLEPNSPLHF.

The chain employs TRBV14 and TRBJ1-2; D ambiguous. Germline V gene data show CDR1 as SGHDN and CDR2 as FVKESK. V lost 0 bases and J lost 4, with 12 bases in between. The CDR3 loop spans 15 amino acids. In DNA form, the CDR3 reads TGTGCCAGCAGCCAAGATATAGGGCCGTTCTATGGCTACACCTTC. It translates to CASSQDIGPFYGYTF.

The chain has TRBV7-2 and TRBJ2-1; 9 nucleotides match TRBD1. Per the germline V gene, CDR1 is SGHTA and CDR2 is FQGNSA. The CDR3 has 15 amino acids. With 3 bases clipped from V and 4 bases from J, the junction kept 4 bases outside the gene matches. This chain's CDR3 is CASSLVGQGYNEQFF. The CDR3 coding sequence is TGTGCCAGCAGCTTGGTGGGACAGGGATACAATGAGCAGTTCTTC.

The chain employs TRBV2 and TRBJ2-3; D uncertain. The CDR3 loop spans 11 amino acids. V was shortened by 7 bases and J by 0 bases, with 2 bases between the two germline ends. In germline, CDR1 is SNHLY, CDR2 FYNNEI. The CDR3 DNA is TGTGCCAGCAAGAGCACAGATACGCAGTATTTT. Translated, it gives CASKSTDTQYF.

V and J are TRBV24-1 and TRBJ2-3; TRBD2 agrees at 12 bases. The trim removed 6 bases at V and 3 bases at J, leaving 6 bases unmatched. Germline CDR1 KGHDR, CDR2 SFDVKD. The CDR3 has 16 amino acids. The chain's CDR3 is CATSQPSGGVTDTQYF. The DNA for the CDR3 is TGTGCCACCAGTCAGCCTAGCGGGGGGGTAACAGATACGCAGTATTTT.

The chain uses TRBV10-2 and TRBJ1-1; D is ambiguous. The CDR3 runs to 15 residues. Germline V gene lookup returns CDR1 WSHSY and CDR2 SAAADI. Trimming took off 6 bases at V and 0 bases at J, with 14 bases between the two ends. In DNA, the CDR3 is TGCGCCAGCAGGGCAGATCGGGCCATGAACACTGAAGCTTTCTTT. Translated: CASRADRAMNTEAFF.

The chain recombines TRBV6-5 with TRBJ2-3, with 7 positions matching TRBD1. The CDR3 length is 11 residues. Germline CDR1 and CDR2: MNHEY and SVGAGI. With V trimmed by 6 bases and J by 13 bases, 7 bases remained unmatched. The CDR3, as DNA: TGTGCCAGCAGCCCAGGGGGTCGGGAGTATTTT. Translated: CASSPGGREYF.

The J gene is TRBJ1-2, the V gene TRBV6-4; TRBD1 matches 7 bases. Germline lookup yields CDR1 MRHNA and CDR2 SNTAGT. The CDR3 is 13 amino acids. V dropped 10 bases and J dropped 4; count of bases not matched to a gene: 9. The CDR3 loop reads CATPQTGTYGYTF. The CDR3, as DNA: TGTGCCACCCCACAGACAGGGACCTATGGCTACACCTTC.

The chain combines TRBV3-1 (or the pseudogene TRBV3-2) with TRBJ2-6, with 9 bases aligning to TRBD2. The CDR3 covers 19 residues. With 0 bases clipped from V and 0 bases from J, the junction kept 6 bases outside the gene matches. From germline, CDR1 is LGHDT and CDR2 YNNKEL (reference sequence). CDR3 protein: CASSQDLNSGGSGANVLTF. CDR3 DNA: TGTGCCAGCAGCCAAGATCTTAATAGCGGGGGCTCTGGGGCCAACGTCCTGACTTTC.

The chain combines TRBV7-9 with TRBJ2-2, with TRBD2 as a possible D gene (5 bases). CDR1 and CDR2 from the germline V gene are SEHNR and FQNEAQ (reference sequence). V lost 3 bases to trimming and J lost 7 bases, with 12 bases between them. The CDR3 totals 14 residues. In DNA, the CDR3 is TGTGCCAGCAGCTTTCGTCCCGGGGACGGGGAGCTGTTTTTT. Translation gives CASSFRPGDGELFF.

Remarks on this clone: Additional DNA sequences in this sample encode the identical CDR3. This chain connects TRBV18 to TRBJ1-1; weak D call: TRBD1 (6 bases). Germline-derived CDR1 and CDR2 are KGHSH and LQKENI. There are 14 residues in the CDR3. V lost 1 base and J lost 1, with 7 bases in between. CDR3 residues: CASSPQGGNTEAFF. The CDR3 nucleotides read TGTGCCAGCTCACCACAGGGGGGGAACACTGAAGCTTTCTTT.

The V and J genes are TRBV4-2 and TRBJ1-1; tentatively, D is TRBD1 (6 bases). The CDR3 runs 16 residues. V lost 2 bases, J lost 0 bases, and 13 bases lay in between. Germline values: CDR1 LGHNA, CDR2 YNFKEQ. CDR3 DNA sequence: TGTGCCAGCAGCCAATATGTGACAGGCCTGAACACTGAAGCTTTCTTT. This encodes CASSQYVTGLNTEAFF.

A few counts support this clone. DNA of the CDR3: TGTGCCAGCAGTAGCCCCCGGACAGCTAACTATGGCTACACCTTC. Translated: CASSSPRTANYGYTF. The rearrangement joins TRBV6-5 to TRBJ1-2, with D maybe TRBD1 (6 bases). CDR3 length: 15 amino acids. The V and J ends lost 5 bases and 0 bases respectively, with 13 bases between them. Looked up from germline, CDR1 is MNHEY and CDR2 is SVGAGI.

The chain has TRBV18 and TRBJ2-3; D is ambiguous. CDR3 length: 15 amino acids. Per the germline V gene, CDR1 is KGHSH and CDR2 is LQKENI. Trimming shortened V by 0 bases and J by 1 base, and 8 bases separated the two germline ends. The CDR3 region has the DNA TGTGCCAGCTCACCACCGAGAGTGGGCACAGATACGCAGTATTTT. Protein product: CASSPPRVGTDTQYF.

This clone occurred a few times. The chain uses TRBV6-5 and TRBJ1-6, with 7 bases matching TRBD1. The germline V gene encodes CDR1 MNHEY and CDR2 SVGAGI. Losses at the gene ends were 0 bases for V and 6 bases for J; bases not matched to a gene: 5. CDR3 size: 16 residues. CDR3 loop: CASSYSLTGVNSPLHF. For the CDR3, the DNA is TGTGCCAGCAGTTACTCCTTAACAGGGGTTAATTCACCCCTCCACTTT.